These 9 T cell receptor beta chains originate from one sample sequenced in a study of blood T cell repertoires in COVID-19. This table comes from immunoSEQ multiplex PCR, and its TCRdb copy is limited to in-frame clones, with some not included. Among approximately 210,000 clones listed, around 84% were seen once. The sample taken for sequencing was peripheral blood. The receptors stem from a human donor in a cohort sampled during active COVID-19.

The chain joins TRBV10-3 to TRBJ1-1, with a weak D call TRBD1 (6 bases). With 4 bases removed from V and 1 base from J, the gap between germline ends came to 10 bases. Germline values: CDR1 ENHRY, CDR2 SYGVKD. CDR3 length equals 14 residues. CDR3 in amino acids: CAISGRQENTEAFF. The CDR3 bases are TGTGCCATCAGTGGACGACAGGAGAACACTGAAGCTTTCTTT.

The chain combines TRBV4-2 with TRBJ1-2; D possibly corresponds to TRBD1 (5 bases). Between the trimmed V and J ends, which lost 1 base and 4 bases, there was a span of 10 bases. Germline-derived CDR1 and CDR2 are LGHNA and YNFKEQ. The CDR3 contains 14 residues. CDR3 protein: CASSQARDSYGYTF. The CDR3 DNA reads as TGTGCCAGCAGCCAAGCCCGGGACTCCTATGGCTACACCTTC.

The chain joins TRBV27 to TRBJ1-2; D is unresolved. Germline loops: CDR1 MNHEY, CDR2 SMNVEV (reference sequence). CDR3 length equals 13 residues. V was cut by 8 bases and J by 8 bases, with 18 bases left in between. For the CDR3, the DNA is TGTGCCAGCGGCTCGACAAGTCGGCTAGGCTACACCTTC. Residues: CASGSTSRLGYTF.

V usage is TRBV19 and J usage is TRBJ1-2; D is unclear. The CDR3 extends over 11 amino acids. The V end lost 1 base, the J end lost 8 bases, and 5 bases lay between the germline ends. Germline lookup yields CDR1 LNHDA and CDR2 SQIVND (reference sequence). CDR3 bases: TGTGCCAGTAGTATAGCCCTGGGCTACACCTTC. It is translated as CASSIALGYTF.

The chain is built from TRBV3-1 (or the pseudogene TRBV3-2) and TRBJ1-1; tentative D call: TRBD1 (6 bases). CDR1 is LGHDT, CDR2 YNNKEL, per germline (reference sequence). V gave up 5 bases and J gave up 5 bases, with 9 bases separating them. CDR3 size: 12 residues. The CDR3 spells CASSRGGTEAFF. DNA of the CDR3: TGTGCCAGCAGCAGAGGGGGTACTGAAGCTTTCTTT.

The chain employs TRBV3-1 (or the pseudogene TRBV3-2) and TRBJ1-1; D remains ambiguous. V was cut by 1 base and J by 3 bases, with 9 bases left in between. Germline CDR1 reads LGHDT; CDR2 reads YNNKEL (reference sequence). This CDR3 is built from 14 residues. The CDR3 bases are TGTGCCAGCAGCCAAGTAGATTCCGACACTGAAGCTTTCTTT. This translates into CASSQVDSDTEAFF.

The chain has TRBV5-1 and TRBJ2-5, with D possibly matching TRBD1 (6 bases). Trimming cost V 5 bases and J 5 bases, with 16 bases left between them. CDR1 is SGHRS and CDR2 is YFSETQ in the germline V gene. The CDR3 sequence is 14 residues long. CDR3 protein: CASSSSRGRETQYF. The CDR3 DNA is TGCGCCAGCAGTTCCAGCAGGGGACGCGAGACCCAGTACTTC.

This chain joins TRBV5-1 and TRBJ2-1; TRBD1 agrees at 9 bases. CDR3 length: 14 amino acids. V shed 4 bases and J 7 bases; nucleotides not matched to a gene: 6. The germline CDR1 and CDR2 sequences are SGHRS and YFSETQ. As DNA, the CDR3 is TGCGCCAGCAGCCTGGGACAGGGAACGAATGAGCAGTTCTTC. This translates into CASSLGQGTNEQFF.

Written as DNA, the CDR3 is TGTGCCACCGGTATGACAGGGGTCTGGGAAAAACTGTTTTTT. Translation: CATGMTGVWEKLFF. The V and J genes are TRBV28 and TRBJ1-4, with TRBD1 matching over 8 bases. This CDR3 has 14 residues. The V segment lost 10 bases and the J segment 8 bases; nucleotides outside the gene matches: 12. The germline V gene encodes CDR1 MDHEN and CDR2 SYDVKM.